A single sample is the source of the 26 T cell receptor beta chains below, sequenced in a study of T cells in tumors after PD-1 blockade. Generated by immunoSEQ multiplex PCR, the TCRdb table keeps only in-frame clones and is missing some. The sample has approximately 45,000 clones, around 85% seen once. The material sequenced was PBMCs, taken before anti-PD-1 therapy. These receptors were obtained from a human donor with advanced basal cell or squamous cell carcinoma (not recorded which).

Written as DNA, the CDR3 is TGTGCCAGCAGATCACAGGGGATTTACCGCACTGGCCGTTACACCGGGGAGCTGTTTTTT. Its protein product is CASRSQGIYRTGRYTGELFF. V gene TRBV3-1 (or the pseudogene TRBV3-2) combines with J gene TRBJ2-2; 7 bases line up with TRBD1. J lost 3 bases, V lost 6 bases, and 22 bases had no gene match. There are 20 residues in the CDR3. Per germline, CDR1 LGHDT and CDR2 YNNKEL (reference sequence).

The V and J genes are TRBV28 and TRBJ1-1; no firm D call. CDR1 MDHEN and CDR2 SYDVKM come from the germline V gene. The CDR3 extends over 15 amino acids. Trimming removed 6 bases at V and 0 bases at J, with 14 bases between. The CDR3 loop is CASSPSLYMNTEAFF. The CDR3 DNA is TGTGCCAGCAGCCCTTCCCTCTATATGAACACTGAAGCTTTCTTT.

V is TRBV2 and J is TRBJ2-1; D gene unclear. Trimming took off 7 bases at V and 7 bases at J, with 8 bases between the two ends. Germline V CDR1 and CDR2: SNHLY, FYNNEI. This CDR3 region has 11 residues. CDR3 sequence reads: CASKRINEQFF. DNA of the CDR3: TGTGCCAGCAAAAGGATTAATGAGCAGTTCTTC. Together with reference TRBV2 and TRBJ2-1, the CDR3 gives the full variable domain: EPEVTQTPSHQVTQMGQEVILRCVPISNHLYFYWYRQILGQKVEFLVSFYNNEISEKSEIFDDQFSVERPDGSNFTLKIRSTKLEDSAMYFCASKRINEQFFGPGTRLTVL.

This chain connects TRBV7-6 to TRBJ2-1; 10 positions agree with TRBD2. J lost 2 bases, V lost 6 bases, and 4 bases had no gene match. CDR3 length equals 15 residues. Germline assignment: CDR1 SGHVS and CDR2 FNYEAQ. The DNA for the CDR3 is TGTGCCAGCAGTTCCAGCGGGGGGGCCTACAATGAGCAGTTCTTC. This sequence encodes CASSSSGGAYNEQFF.

Concerning this clone itself: One end of the junction varies from germline; a read error may be responsible. The gene calls are TRBV5-6 and TRBJ2-7; TRBD2 matches at 9 bases. CDR1 and CDR2 from the germline V gene are SGHDT and YYEEEE. This CDR3 is 15 amino acids long. DNA of the CDR3: TGTGCCCGCAGCCGGGCGGGGGGGAGCTCCTACGAGCAGTACTTC. This translates into CARSRAGGSSYEQYF.

V usage is TRBV7-9 and J usage is TRBJ2-3; TRBD1 agrees at 7 bases. The V and J ends lost 10 bases and 2 bases, in that order; junction bases with no gene match: 15. The CDR3 extends over 16 amino acids. Per the germline V gene, CDR1 is SEHNR and CDR2 is FQNEAQ (reference sequence). The CDR3 loop is CAKAVLGQTSTDTQYF. Written as DNA, the CDR3 is TGTGCCAAAGCGGTGCTGGGACAGACTTCCACAGATACGCAGTATTTT.

This clone was seen more than once but under ten times. This chain uses TRBV5-1 with TRBJ2-1; 13 bases are a match to TRBD2. CDR3 length: 14 residues. Losses at the gene ends were 4 bases for V and 10 bases for J; bases not matched to a gene: 5. CDR1 is SGHRS, CDR2 YFSETQ, per germline. CDR3 sequence reads: CASSGTSGNTEQFF. CDR3 coding DNA: TGCGCCAGCAGCGGGACTAGCGGGAATACCGAGCAGTTCTTC.

CDR3 sequence reads: CASSGVRTGELFF. For the CDR3, the DNA is TGTGCCAGCAGTGGGGTACGCACCGGGGAGCTGTTTTTT. The gene calls are TRBV7-2 and TRBJ2-2; D not certain. Trimming took 6 bases from V and 4 from J, leaving 9 bases between them. The CDR3 loop spans 13 amino acids. Germline V lookup: CDR1 SGHTA, CDR2 FQGNSA. Drawing the rest from reference TRBV7-2 and TRBJ2-2, the complete variable domain is GAGVSQSPSNKVTEKGKDVELRCDPISGHTALYWYRQSLGQGLEFLIYFQGNSAPDKSGLPSDRFSAERTGGSVSTLTIQRTQQEDSAVYLCASSGVRTGELFFGEGSRLTVL.

The CDR3 loop is CASSVVGSLSETQYF. CDR3 bases: TGTGCCAGCAGCGTAGTGGGCAGTCTTTCGGAGACCCAGTACTTC. V and J are TRBV9 and TRBJ2-5; D unclear. Trimming took off 0 bases at V and 5 bases at J, with 14 bases between the two ends. CDR1 and CDR2 from the germline V gene are SGDLS and YYNGEE. The CDR3 covers 15 residues.

The chain joins TRBV3-1 (or the pseudogene TRBV3-2) to TRBJ2-7; the D gene is possibly TRBD2 (6 bases). This CDR3 is 14 amino acids long. The V and J ends lost 6 bases and 2 bases respectively, with 14 bases between them. Germline V gene data show CDR1 as LGHDT and CDR2 as YNNKEL (reference sequence). As DNA, the CDR3 is TGTGCCAGCAGACCCAGAGGCGGGGCCTACGAGCAGTACTTC. This sequence encodes CASRPRGGAYEQYF.

The chain is built from TRBV6-1 and TRBJ2-1, with TRBD2 matching over 10 bases. After removal of 2 bases from V and 9 bases from J, the junction contained 7 bases not matched to a gene. The CDR3 length is 15 residues. Germline V gene sequence: CDR1 MNHNS, CDR2 SASEGT. For the CDR3, the DNA is TGTGCCAGCAGTGAATTAGCGGGAGGATTTGCTGAGCAGTTCTTC. Amino acids: CASSELAGGFAEQFF.

The J gene is TRBJ2-5, the V gene TRBV5-4; D may match TRBD1 or TRBD2 (6 bases each). With 3 bases removed from V and 3 bases from J, the gap between germline ends came to 15 bases. The CDR3 is 15 residues long. Germline V CDR1 and CDR2: SGHNT, YYREEE (reference sequence). CDR3 residues: CASSYLMRGEETQYF. The CDR3, as DNA: TGTGCCAGCAGCTATCTTATGAGGGGGGAAGAGACCCAGTACTTC.

This chain links TRBV9 with TRBJ2-1; the match to TRBD2 covers 12 bases. The J segment lost 9 bases and the V segment lost 0 bases, leaving 7 bases of the junction unmatched. This CDR3 spans 16 amino acids. Per the germline V gene, CDR1 is SGDLS and CDR2 is YYNGEE. The CDR3 spells CASSVGASGRAGEQFF. The CDR3 DNA follows: TGTGCCAGCAGCGTAGGGGCTAGCGGGAGGGCCGGTGAGCAGTTCTTC.

This clone came up a few times. The J gene is TRBJ2-2, the V gene TRBV4-1; TRBD2 agrees at 9 bases. Germline V gene data show CDR1 as MGHRA and CDR2 as YSYEKL. With V trimmed by 6 bases and J by 5 bases, 13 bases remained unmatched. This CDR3 region has 17 residues. In DNA form, the CDR3 reads TGCGCCAGCAGGAGGGGTAGCGGGGGAGAAACTACCGGGGAGCTGTTTTTT. Translated, it gives CASRRGSGGETTGELFF.

In its sample, this clone was seen once. This sequence joins TRBV7-6 and TRBJ2-2, with D perhaps assigned TRBD1 or TRBD2 (6 bases each). Germline loops: CDR1 SGHVS, CDR2 FNYEAQ. The CDR3 loop spans 17 amino acids. The V and J ends lost 3 bases and 5 bases respectively, with 19 bases between them. The CDR3 region has the DNA TGTGCCAGCAGCTTCTCCCACGGGGGCGTAGGGACCGGGGAGCTGTTTTTT. This translates into CASSFSHGGVGTGELFF.

The rearrangement joins TRBV6-5 to TRBJ2-7; D perhaps matches TRBD2 (6 bases). CDR1 and CDR2 (germline): MNHEY, SVGAGI. The CDR3 loop spans 14 amino acids. Deletions cut 0 bases from V and 5 bases from J, with 11 bases between. The CDR3, as DNA: TGTGCCAGCAGTTACTCGGGGGGAACCGACGAGCAGTACTTC. This sequence encodes CASSYSGGTDEQYF.

This clone has a count of ten or more. The chain has TRBV4-2 and TRBJ1-5; D is unresolved. V was pared by 0 bases and J by 7 bases, with 7 bases between. Germline CDR1 reads LGHNA; CDR2 reads YNFKEQ. The CDR3 is 13 amino acids. CDR3: CASSQDFSQPQHF. Written as DNA, the CDR3 is TGTGCCAGCAGCCAAGATTTCTCGCAGCCCCAGCATTTT.

The J gene is TRBJ2-7, the V gene TRBV2; 7 nucleotides match TRBD1. Germline V lookup: CDR1 SNHLY, CDR2 FYNNEI. Losses at the gene ends were 4 bases for V and 3 bases for J; bases not matched to a gene: 3. The CDR3 totals 13 residues. The CDR3 sequence: CASSAQGVYEQYF. CDR3 bases: TGTGCCAGCAGTGCCCAGGGGGTCTACGAGCAGTACTTC.

V gene TRBV29-1 combines with J gene TRBJ1-1; TRBD1 agrees at 8 bases. The CDR3 covers 13 residues. The V segment lost 6 bases and the J segment 4 bases; nucleotides outside the gene matches: 7. Germline V lookup: CDR1 SQVTM, CDR2 ANQGSEA. CDR3 residues: CSVQGARGTEAFF. In DNA form, the CDR3 reads TGCAGCGTCCAGGGGGCTAGGGGCACTGAAGCTTTCTTT.

J is TRBJ2-1 and V is TRBV7-3; D is possibly TRBD1 or TRBD2 (5 bases each). Trimming shortened V by 1 base and J by 8 bases, and 6 bases separated the two germline ends. CDR1 is SGHTA and CDR2 is FQGTGA in the germline V gene. The CDR3 extends over 12 amino acids. CDR3 residues: CASSLMGDEQFF. Here the CDR3 DNA reads TGTGCCAGCAGCTTAATGGGGGATGAGCAGTTCTTC. Using reference TRBV7-3 and TRBJ2-1 for the parts outside the CDR3, the full variable domain is GAGVSQTPSNKVTEKGKYVELRCDPISGHTALYWYRQSLGQGPEFLIYFQGTGAADDSGLPNDRFFAVRPEGSVSTLKIQRTERGDSAVYLCASSLMGDEQFFGPGTRLTVL.

V gene TRBV28 combines with J gene TRBJ2-7; a possible D gene is TRBD1 (6 bases). Trimming pared 7 bases from V and 5 bases from J, leaving 15 bases between. This CDR3 contains 13 residues. CDR1 and CDR2 (germline): MDHEN, SYDVKM. CDR3 sequence reads: CASTGQWPNEQYF. The DNA of the CDR3 is TGTGCCAGCACCGGACAGTGGCCCAACGAGCAGTACTTC.

This clone showed up just once. This sequence joins TRBV28 and TRBJ1-2; 7 bases agree with TRBD1. CDR1 and CDR2 from the germline V gene are MDHEN and SYDVKM. The CDR3 totals 14 residues. The trim removed 1 base at V and 7 bases at J, leaving 6 bases unmatched. CDR3 nucleotide sequence: TGTGCCAGCAGTTTATCCTCCACAGGGGCTGGCTACACCTTC. Translation: CASSLSSTGAGYTF.

V is TRBV5-5 and J is TRBJ2-7, with D possibly TRBD1 on 5 matching bases. The V gene lost 2 bases and the J gene lost 5 bases, with 17 bases spanning the gap. The length of the CDR3 is 15 residues. CDR1 SGHKS and CDR2 YYEKEE come from the germline V gene (reference sequence). The CDR3 reads CASSFVVQGNNEQYF. The CDR3, as DNA: TGTGCCAGCAGCTTTGTCGTCCAGGGTAACAACGAGCAGTACTTC.

The chain is built from TRBV7-8 and TRBJ2-7; TRBD1 matches at 7 bases. V shed 4 bases, J shed 3 bases, and the junction held 6 bases outside the gene matches. Germline V gives CDR1 SGHVS, CDR2 FQNEAQ. CDR3 size: 14 residues. This chain's CDR3 is CASSSSTGRYEQYF. CDR3 in DNA: TGTGCCAGCAGCTCGTCGACAGGGCGCTACGAGCAGTACTTC. The complete variable domain, with remaining parts taken from reference TRBV7-8 and TRBJ2-7, reads GAGVSQSPRYKVAKRGQDVALRCDPISGHVSLFWYQQALGQGPEFLTYFQNEAQLDKSGLPSDRFFAERPEGSVSTLKIQRTQQEDSAVYLCASSSSTGRYEQYFGPGTRLTVT.

This clone is a singleton in its sample. The CDR3 loop reads CASSLSVGTASYEQYF. The CDR3, as DNA: TGTGCCAGCAGTTTATCGGTGGGGACGGCCTCCTACGAGCAGTACTTC. The chain is built from TRBV27 and TRBJ2-7; D may be TRBD1 or TRBD2 (5 bases each). V was shortened by 0 bases and J by 0 bases, with 12 bases between the two germline ends. Germline CDR1 MNHEY, CDR2 SMNVEV (reference sequence). This CDR3 has 16 amino acids.

The chain uses TRBV19 and TRBJ1-5, with D possibly matching TRBD1 (6 bases). This CDR3 comprises 18 residues. V was clipped by 4 bases and J by 0 bases, with 19 bases between them. In germline, CDR1 is LNHDA, CDR2 SQIVND (reference sequence). The CDR3 reads CASSTPLTGDYSNQPQHF. The CDR3 coding sequence is TGTGCCAGTAGTACCCCCTTGACAGGCGACTATAGCAATCAGCCCCAGCATTTT.